These 9 T cell receptor beta chains share one sample of origin, sequenced in a study of CD8 T cells in ankylosing spondylitis. Which antigens these TCRs recognize remains unknown. Study results and limitations: Typical of ankylosing spondylitis blood, it appeared, was a TCR beta motif of eight highly homologous variants.

TCRdb independently ran MiXCR on the 5' RACE reads; one entry per CDR3 protein. The table has about 540,000 distinct CDR3 sequences, roughly 13% seen once; the top ten hold around 7%. Sequenced material: blood, either unsorted or a sorted T cell fraction (not recorded which). The receptors here all came from a male donor with ankylosing spondylitis.

This clonotype showed up just a few times. The chain has TRBV2 and TRBJ1-5; the D is unclear. Between the trimmed V and J ends, which lost 8 bases and 3 bases, there was a span of 20 bases. Germline-derived CDR1 and CDR2 are SNHLY and FYNNEI. The CDR3 consists of 16 residues. Written as DNA, the CDR3 is TGTGCCAGCGTGGGGTTTTCGACGGATTACAATCAGCCCCAGCATTTT. This translates into CASVGFSTDYNQPQHF.

V gene TRBV5-1 combines with J gene TRBJ2-3, with TRBD1 matching 8 bases. Germline V gives CDR1 SGHRS, CDR2 YFSETQ. The CDR3 runs 14 residues. Trimming at V came to 6 bases and at J to 0 bases, leaving 3 bases not matched to a gene. CDR3 in amino acids: CASIQGASTDTQYF. The CDR3 DNA is TGCGCCAGCATCCAGGGGGCGAGCACAGATACGCAGTATTTT. Full variable domain (missing parts from reference TRBV5-1 and TRBJ2-3): KAGVTQTPRYLIKTRGQQVTLSCSPISGHRSVSWYQQTPGQGLQFLFEYFSETQRNKGNFPGRFSGRQFSNSRSEMNVSTLELGDSALYLCASIQGASTDTQYFGPGTRLTVL.

This clonotype was detected only a few times. The chain links TRBV3-1 to TRBJ2-1, with D possibly being TRBD2 (6 bases). V was trimmed by 2 bases and J by 3 bases, leaving 14 bases between them. Germline values: CDR1 LGHDT, CDR2 YNNKEL (reference sequence). The CDR3 contains 16 residues. The CDR3 is CASSQPLATDYNEQFF. The CDR3 nucleotides read TGTGCCAGCAGCCAACCACTAGCAACCGACTACAATGAGCAGTTCTTC.

This clonotype has only a few counts. V gene TRBV20-1 combines with J gene TRBJ2-1; TRBD2 matches 8 bases. Germline lookup yields CDR1 DFQATT and CDR2 SNEGSKA (reference sequence). V trimming: 3 bases; J trimming: 3 bases; junction bases outside the gene matches: 7. This CDR3 is built from 15 residues. CDR3 nucleotide sequence: TGCAGTGCTAGCACCAGCGGGAGAGTCTACAATGAGCAGTTCTTC. It codes for CSASTSGRVYNEQFF.

This clonotype was seen more than once but under ten times. The chain uses TRBV20-1 and TRBJ2-3; TRBD1 agrees at 8 bases. CDR1 and CDR2 from the germline V gene are DFQATT and SNEGSKA (reference sequence). V was clipped by 1 base and J by 1 base; unmatched bases: 4. The CDR3 contains 15 residues. DNA of the CDR3: TGCAGTGCTAGAGCCGACAGGGGTGGCACAGATACGCAGTATTTT. Protein product: CSARADRGGTDTQYF.

The genes are TRBV12-3 or TRBV12-4 and TRBJ1-6; no clear D gene. V lost 6 bases, J lost 10 bases, and 19 bases lay in between. The CDR3 contains 15 residues. In DNA form, the CDR3 reads TGTGCCAGCAGGATGGGTGACGTTAGGAAATCACCCCTCCACTTT. It specifies CASRMGDVRKSPLHF.

The gene calls are TRBV5-6 and TRBJ1-2; no reliable D call. V lost 2 bases and J 10 bases, leaving 12 bases between the germline ends. Germline V lookup: CDR1 SGHDT, CDR2 YYEEEE. This CDR3 is 12 amino acids long. The CDR3 protein is CASSFGLLNYTF. The CDR3 nucleotides read TGTGCCAGCAGCTTCGGACTGCTGAACTACACCTTC.

The chain links TRBV27 to TRBJ2-1, with D possibly TRBD2 on 6 matching bases. This CDR3 contains 15 residues. Germline V CDR1 and CDR2: MNHEY, SMNVEV (reference sequence). V dropped 3 bases and J dropped 7 bases, with 16 bases sitting between them. CDR3 DNA: TGTGCCAGCAGTTTGAGGCGGGGAAGTCTAAATGAGCAGTTCTTC. As protein: CASSLRRGSLNEQFF.

This clonotype was counted at least ten times. The chain carries TRBV5-1 and TRBJ2-1; D tentatively fits TRBD1 or TRBD2 (6 bases each). Trimming shortened V by 3 bases and J by 7 bases, and 17 bases separated the two germline ends. The CDR3 has 15 amino acids. Germline V CDR1 and CDR2: SGHRS, YFSETQ. CDR3 DNA: TGCGCCAGCAGCTCGTCTGACAGGAGGGGGAATGAGCAGTTCTTC. It translates to CASSSSDRRGNEQFF.